This TCR beta chain stems from a study of shared clonotypes between healthy human individuals. At the level of the study: There were three CD4 naive, three CD4 memory, two CD8 naive and one CD8 memory plates per donor. Overall study findings and caveats: The genetic and exposure-history diversity represented was limited by few donors. Shared clonotypes: 4.5% to 6.5% naive CD4, about 3.5% naive CD8, 2.3% memory CD4, 0.4% to 0.45% memory CD8.

The CDR3 has 14 residues. Germline CDR1 is SGHTA and CDR2 is FQGNSA. V dropped 6 bases and J dropped 1 base, with 12 bases sitting between them. Study processing details: ImmunoSEQ sequences covered only the junction and lacked quality scores; filtering therefore differed. Produced via immunoSEQ multiplex PCR; TCRdb's table is partial and in-frame only. V, J and clone size were drawn from that table, and D and trimming were deduced from the DNA. The sample contains around 2.5 million clones, roughly 93% of which appear only once. As concerns this clone: What it recognizes is unknown.

The sample consisted of naive CD4+ T cells from PBMCs. Subset in this sample: CD45RA+ positively selected. The chain couples TRBV7-2 to TRBJ1-1; possibly TRBD1 for D (6 bases). The sequence was obtained from a man between 18 and 35 years old in good health. Some clones in this sample may be carry-over from other donors' samples. The CDR3 DNA reads TGTGCCAGCAGTTACATCAGGGGGAACACTGAAGCTTTCTTT. Encoded protein: CASSYIRGNTEAFF.